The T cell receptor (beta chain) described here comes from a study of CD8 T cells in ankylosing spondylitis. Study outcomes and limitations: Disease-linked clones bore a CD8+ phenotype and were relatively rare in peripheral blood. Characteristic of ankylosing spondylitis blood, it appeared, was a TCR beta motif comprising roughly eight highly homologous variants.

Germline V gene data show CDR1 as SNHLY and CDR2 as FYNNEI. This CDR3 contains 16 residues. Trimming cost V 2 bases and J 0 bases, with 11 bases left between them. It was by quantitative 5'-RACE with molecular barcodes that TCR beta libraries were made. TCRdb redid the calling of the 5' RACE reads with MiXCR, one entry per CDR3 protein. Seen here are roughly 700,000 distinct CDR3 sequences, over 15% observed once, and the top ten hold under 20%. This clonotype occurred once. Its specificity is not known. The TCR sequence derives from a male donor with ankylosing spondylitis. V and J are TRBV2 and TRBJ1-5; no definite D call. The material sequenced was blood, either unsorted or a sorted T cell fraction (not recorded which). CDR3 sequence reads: CASSELGHLSNQPQHF. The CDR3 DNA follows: TGTGCCAGCAGTGAATTGGGTCACCTTAGCAATCAGCCCCAGCATTTT. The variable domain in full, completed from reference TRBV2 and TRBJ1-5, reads EPEVTQTPSHQVTQMGQEVILRCVPISNHLYFYWYRQILGQKVEFLVSFYNNEISEKSEIFDDQFSVERPDGSNFTLKIRSTKLEDSAMYFCASSELGHLSNQPQHFGDGTRLSIL.